These T cell receptor beta chains were read from a single sample in a study of molecular identifiers for immune sequencing clone quantification. A single record per CDR3 protein comes from TCRdb applying MiXCR to the PCR reads. The sample has some 320,000 distinct CDR3 sequences, about a fifth seen once. Sequencing input: naive CD8+ T cells from blood, with Jurkat cell RNA spiked in. These receptors all stem from a human donor in good health. Some libraries in this study had Jurkat cell RNA spiked in. CDR3s include the opening cysteine and the closing phenylalanine or tryptophan. D genes are given only for firm matches. Rows give clone size only sometimes, using once, few, many, or a class for an expanded clone.

V gene	D gene	clone size	J gene	CDR3 protein	CDR3 DNA
TRBV3-1	.	.	TRBJ1-5	CASSQAALNQPQHF	TGTGCCAGCAGCCAAGCGGCCCTCAATCAGCCCCAGCATTTT
TRBV5-6	TRBD1	.	TRBJ1-4	CASKKDRGTNEKLFF	TGTGCCAGCAAAAAAGACAGGGGGACCAATGAAAAACTGTTTTTT
TRBV5-1	.	many	TRBJ1-1	CASSLTTGNSTEAFF	TGCGCCAGCAGCCTAACAACAGGGAACTCCACTGAAGCTTTCTTT
TRBV4-3	.	many	TRBJ1-5	CASSQDIGGQPQHF	TGCGCCAGCAGCCAAGATATTGGCGGGCAGCCCCAGCATTTT
TRBV4-3	.	.	TRBJ1-5	CASSLNRGAQPQHF	TGCGCCAGCAGCCTAAACCGGGGGGCTCAGCCCCAGCATTTT
TRBV5-6	.	many	TRBJ1-1	CASSLRGHLNTEAFF	TGTGCCAGCAGCCTACGGGGGCACCTGAACACTGAAGCTTTCTTT
TRBV28	.	many	TRBJ2-1	CASSTVGPPSYNEQFF	TGTGCCAGCAGCACGGTGGGGCCCCCCTCCTACAATGAGCAGTTCTTC
TRBV6-5	TRBD2	few	TRBJ2-1	CASSLGLAEDNEQFF	TGTGCCAGCAGCCTGGGACTAGCGGAAGACAATGAGCAGTTCTTC
TRBV7-6	.	.	TRBJ1-3	CASSLDWARGNGNTIYF	TGTGCCAGCAGCTTAGACTGGGCCAGGGGAAACGGAAACACCATATATTTT
TRBV7-9	.	.	TRBJ2-7	CASSSRGGANLYEQYF	TGTGCCAGCAGCTCGCGTGGCGGGGCGAACTTATACGAGCAGTACTTC
TRBV6-2/TRBV6-3	.	many	TRBJ2-6	CASSNPNVLTF	TGTGCCAGCTCCAATCCCAACGTCCTGACTTTC
TRBV20-1	.	many	TRBJ2-2	CSARDQPGGELFF	TGCAGTGCTAGAGATCAACCAGGCGGGGAGCTGTTTTTT
TRBV29-1	.	many	TRBJ2-2	CSVQGDTGELFF	TGCAGCGTTCAAGGGGACACCGGGGAGCTGTTTTTT
TRBV7-2	TRBD1	many	TRBJ2-3	CASSLRPGQGLEWGTDTQYF	TGTGCCAGCAGCTTACGTCCGGGACAGGGTTTAGAGTGGGGCACAGATACGCAGTATTTT
TRBV5-6	TRBD2	.	TRBJ2-7	CASSLGWTSGNYEQYF	TGTGCCAGCAGCTTGGGTTGGACTAGCGGAAACTACGAGCAGTACTTC
TRBV2	.	.	TRBJ2-3	CASSTSRTHSTDTQYF	TGTGCCAGCAGTACCTCACGGACCCATAGCACAGATACGCAGTATTTT
TRBV28	TRBD2	many	TRBJ2-7	CASSTRVVGGYEQYF	TGTGCCAGCAGTACCCGAGTAGTGGGGGGGTACGAGCAGTACTTC
TRBV12-3/TRBV12-4	TRBD2	many	TRBJ2-4	CASSFSLAAAVDIQYF	TGTGCCAGCAGTTTTAGCCTAGCGGCCGCCGTGGACATTCAGTACTTC
TRBV15	.	many	TRBJ2-3	CATSARSADTQYF	TGTGCCACCAGCGCTCGGAGTGCAGATACGCAGTATTTT
TRBV7-9	TRBD1	.	TRBJ2-3	CASSSSGQGIIPSTDTQYF	TGTGCCAGCAGCTCCTCGGGACAGGGTATAATCCCCAGCACAGATACGCAGTATTTT
TRBV24-1	.	many	TRBJ2-2	CATSGTVNTGELFF	TGTGCCACCAGTGGGACAGTGAACACCGGGGAGCTGTTTTTT
TRBV29-1	.	many	TRBJ1-3	CSVAPATGNTIYF	TGCAGCGTTGCTCCAGCCACTGGAAACACCATATATTTT
TRBV20-1	TRBD2	many	TRBJ2-2	CSARDFRGREGGELFF	TGCAGTGCTAGAGATTTTAGGGGCAGGGAGGGCGGGGAGCTGTTTTTT
TRBV18	.	.	TRBJ2-3	CASSRTDRIRITDTQYF	TGTGCCAGCTCAAGGACGGATCGGATCCGGATCACAGATACGCAGTATTTT
TRBV5-4	.	many	TRBJ1-2	CASSFGGGYGYTF	TGTGCCAGCAGCTTCGGAGGGGGCTATGGCTACACCTTC
TRBV24-1	.	many	TRBJ1-4	CATSDFSGRLNEKLFF	TGTGCCACCAGTGATTTTTCGGGCAGACTAAATGAAAAACTGTTTTTT
TRBV7-9	.	many	TRBJ2-7	CASSLGLEQYF	TGTGCCAGCAGCTTAGGGTTGGAGCAGTACTTC
TRBV15	.	many	TRBJ2-5	CATSRERTAYQETQYF	TGTGCCACCAGCAGAGAACGAACCGCGTACCAAGAGACCCAGTACTTC